Each of the 2 T cell receptor beta chains below was sequenced from the same sample in a study of control samples from healthy donors and cancer patients. The protocol was immunoSEQ multiplex PCR, while the TCRdb copy is restricted to in-frame clones and leaves out a portion. The table lists about 150,000 clones, more than 85% of them singletons. Source material: blood. The receptor set was obtained from a man younger than 30 in good health.

The rearrangement joins TRBV2 to TRBJ2-7; TRBD2 might be the D (6 bases). This CDR3 region has 15 residues. V was shortened by 6 bases and J by 6 bases, with 21 bases between the two germline ends. Germline V gene sequence: CDR1 SNHLY, CDR2 FYNNEI. The CDR3 region is CASRGGLINLAEQYF. The CDR3 DNA is TGTGCCAGCAGGGGAGGACTCATCAACCTCGCCGAGCAGTACTTC.

V usage is TRBV20-1 and J usage is TRBJ1-4, with D hard to call. The V gene lost 3 bases and the J gene lost 6 bases, with 11 bases spanning the gap. The CDR3 runs to 13 residues. In germline, CDR1 is DFQATT, CDR2 SNEGSKA (reference sequence). CDR3 bases: TGCAGTGCTAGTTCCCCCCGGGATGAAAAACTGTTTTTT. Translation: CSASSPRDEKLFF.